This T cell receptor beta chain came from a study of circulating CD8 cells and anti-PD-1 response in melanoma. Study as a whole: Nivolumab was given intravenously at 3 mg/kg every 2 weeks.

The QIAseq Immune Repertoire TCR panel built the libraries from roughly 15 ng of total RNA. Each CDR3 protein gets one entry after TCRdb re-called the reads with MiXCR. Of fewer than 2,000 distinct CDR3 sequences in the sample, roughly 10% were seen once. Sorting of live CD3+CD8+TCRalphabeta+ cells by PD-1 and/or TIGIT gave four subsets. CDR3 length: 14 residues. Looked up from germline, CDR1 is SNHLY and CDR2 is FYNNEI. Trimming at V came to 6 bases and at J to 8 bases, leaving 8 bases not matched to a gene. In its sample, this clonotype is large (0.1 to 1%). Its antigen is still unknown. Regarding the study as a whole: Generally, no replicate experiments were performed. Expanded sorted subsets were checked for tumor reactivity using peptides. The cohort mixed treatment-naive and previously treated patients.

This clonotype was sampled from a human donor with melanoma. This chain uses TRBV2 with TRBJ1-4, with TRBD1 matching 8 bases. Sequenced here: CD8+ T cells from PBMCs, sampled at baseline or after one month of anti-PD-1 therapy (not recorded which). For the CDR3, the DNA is TGTGCCAGCAGCTACGGACAGGGTAGCGAAAAACTGTTTTTT. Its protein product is CASSYGQGSEKLFF.